A selection of T cell receptor beta chains follows, all from one sample in a study of shared clonotypes between healthy human individuals. This table comes from immunoSEQ multiplex PCR, and its TCRdb copy is limited to in-frame clones, with some not included. Seen here are roughly 890,000 clones, over 90% observed once, and the top ten hold approximately 25%. Sequencing input: naive CD8+ T cells sorted from blood. The source is a man aged 30 to 45 in good health. CDR3s include the opening cysteine and the closing phenylalanine or tryptophan. The size field is filled for only some rows; it gives once, few, many or a size class.

V gene,clone size,J gene,CDR3 length,CDR3 protein
TRBV4-3,-,TRBJ2-7,14,CASSQGDGAYEQYF
TRBV6-1,-,TRBJ1-3,16,CASSEFSPRDRNTIYF
TRBV6-6,-,TRBJ1-4,11,CASEEGEKLFF
TRBV7-6,-,TRBJ1-2,14,CASSNRTGWYGYTF
TRBV19,-,TRBJ1-2,14,CASTKGDIDYGYTF
TRBV28,once,TRBJ2-3,19,CASRTPRPTSGSRTDTQYF
TRBV19,-,TRBJ2-1,13,CASSRARNNEQFF
TRBV6-4,-,TRBJ2-1,15,CASSRDRGSENEQFF
TRBV18,-,TRBJ2-2,16,CASSPSGARDTGELFF
TRBV27,-,TRBJ2-7,12,CASEREGGEQYF
TRBV9,-,TRBJ2-1,16,CASSVATVAGVPEQFF
TRBV5-5,-,TRBJ2-1,13,CASSLMGYNEQFF
TRBV7-9,-,TRBJ2-3,16,CASSPPGQGTTDTQYF